A single sample gave rise to the 14 T cell receptor beta chains below, sequenced in a study of Graves' ophthalmopathy and Graves' hyperthyroidism. From RNA, the CDR3 regions of TCR beta chains were amplified and sequenced. RT-PCR with HTBI primers came first, then second-round multiplex PCR. TCRdb reanalysed the multiplex PCR reads using MiXCR and keeps one entry per CDR3 protein. The sample carries roughly 600,000 distinct CDR3 sequences, less than 40% recorded once. Sequencing was carried out using peripheral blood or thyroid tissue (not recorded which). The receptor source for this set is an adult man with Graves' hyperthyroidism.

The rearrangement links TRBV7-2 to TRBJ1-6, with D possibly TRBD1 on 5 matching bases. V lost 5 bases to trimming and J lost 6 bases, with 14 bases between them. The CDR3 covers 15 residues. Germline-derived CDR1 and CDR2 are SGHTA and FQGNSA. In DNA, the CDR3 is TGTGCCAGCAGCCCCATGGAGGGACGTAATTCACCCCTCCACTTT. It specifies CASSPMEGRNSPLHF.

This clonotype appeared once. The chain couples TRBV7-2 to TRBJ2-3, with D perhaps given as TRBD1 or TRBD2 (6 bases each). The germline V gene encodes CDR1 SGHTA and CDR2 FQGNSA. The V end was cut by 3 bases, the J end by 0 bases, with 19 bases between. The CDR3 is 18 amino acids. The CDR3 DNA is TGTGCCAGCAGCTTGGAGAGGGGGTTCGCGGGAAGCACAGATACGCAGTATTTT. Protein sequence: CASSLERGFAGSTDTQYF.

The chain joins TRBV4-1 to TRBJ2-6; 8 nucleotides match TRBD1. The CDR3 has 18 residues. Losses at the gene ends were 4 bases for V and 0 bases for J; bases not matched to a gene: 8. The germline gives CDR1 MGHRA, CDR2 YSYEKL. CDR3 nucleotides: TGCGCCAGCAGCCTCGGACAGGGACCCATCTCTGGGGCCAACGTCCTGACTTTC. This gives the protein CASSLGQGPISGANVLTF.

The genes are TRBV5-1 and TRBJ2-1, with no clear D. This CDR3 comprises 13 residues. V was cut by 2 bases and J by 3 bases, with 6 bases left in between. Germline CDR1 SGHRS, CDR2 YFSETQ. The DNA of the CDR3 is TGCGCCAGCAGCTTCGTCGGCTACAATGAGCAGTTCTTC. Its translation: CASSFVGYNEQFF.

This clonotype showed up just a few times. The genes are TRBV19 and TRBJ1-5; no clear D gene. V lost 3 bases and J lost 7, with 16 bases in between. This CDR3 region has 15 residues. Germline CDR1 LNHDA, CDR2 SQIVND (reference sequence). In DNA, the CDR3 is TGTGCCAGTAGTATCTTTGGCCAGCCGGGCCAGCCCCAGCATTTT. Protein: CASSIFGQPGQPQHF.

This clonotype appeared a few times. V gene TRBV5-1 combines with J gene TRBJ2-3, with 8 bases identical to TRBD2. From germline, CDR1 is SGHRS and CDR2 YFSETQ. The CDR3 is 15 amino acids. Unmatched junction bases numbered 5, after V lost 4 bases and J lost 1 base. The CDR3 nucleotides read TGCGCCAGCAGCACAGCGGGGGACCGCACAGATACGCAGTATTTT. Protein: CASSTAGDRTDTQYF.

DNA of the CDR3: TGTGCCAGCAGCCCATCCGGCGGGGGGGGCAGGGCCACCTACGAGCAGTACTTC. This gives the protein CASSPSGGGGRATYEQYF. This chain joins TRBV7-6 and TRBJ2-7; TRBD2 aligns across 9 bases. Trimming took 5 bases from V and 2 from J; bases not matched to a gene: 16. Per germline, CDR1 SGHVS and CDR2 FNYEAQ. This CDR3 is 18 amino acids long.

In its sample, this clonotype was seen many times. The CDR3 DNA sequence: TGTGCCAGCAGCTTTCGCTCTGGGGCCAACGTCCTGACTTTC. It codes for CASSFRSGANVLTF. The chain has TRBV7-8 and TRBJ2-6; D not certain. Germline CDR1 reads SGHVS; CDR2 reads FQNEAQ. Trimming took 3 bases from V and 0 from J, leaving 3 bases between them. The CDR3 extends over 14 amino acids.

As to this clonotype: This may be a read error, as it is one base from a much larger clone. The V call is TRBV5-4, the J call TRBJ1-6, with D tentatively TRBD1 (5 bases). Deletions cut 7 bases from V and 6 bases from J, with 17 bases between. The germline V gene has CDR1 SGHNT and CDR2 YYREEE (reference sequence). CDR3 size: 15 residues. The CDR3 DNA follows: TGTGCCAGCGGCATTGAAGGGGCTCGTAATTCACCCCTCCACTTT. The encoded protein is CASGIEGARNSPLHF.

This sequence joins TRBV15 and TRBJ2-3, with 9 bases identical to TRBD2. The germline CDR1 and CDR2 sequences are LNHNV and YYDKDF (reference sequence). Unmatched junction bases numbered 16, after V lost 1 base and J lost 5 bases. This CDR3 contains 19 residues. CDR3 in amino acids: CATSRATGAIAGAVDTQYF. CDR3 DNA sequence: TGTGCCACCAGCAGAGCGACGGGGGCGATAGCGGGAGCCGTAGATACGCAGTATTTT.

For this clonotype: One base away lies a much larger clone, so this may be a sequencing read error. The J gene is TRBJ1-2, the V gene TRBV19; 9 bases agree with TRBD1. Germline V gene lookup returns CDR1 LNHDA and CDR2 SQIVND (reference sequence). CDR3 length equals 16 residues. CDR3 DNA sequence: TGTGTCAGTAGTCTCCTCCCCGGACAGGGGACGTATGGCTACACCTTC. Amino acid sequence: CVSSLLPGQGTYGYTF.

This rearrangement joins TRBV28 to TRBJ1-2, with D maybe TRBD1 (5 bases). CDR1 and CDR2 (germline): MDHEN, SYDVKM. The V gene lost 3 bases and the J gene lost 2 bases, with 10 bases spanning the gap. This CDR3 region has 14 residues. CDR3 nucleotides: TGTGCCAGCAGTTTTCACGGGGGGAACTATGGCTACACCTTC. As protein: CASSFHGGNYGYTF.

V gene TRBV2 combines with J gene TRBJ2-7; 7 bases are shared with TRBD1. With V trimmed by 6 bases and J by 3 bases, 11 bases remained unmatched. The CDR3 totals 15 residues. Germline V gene data show CDR1 as SNHLY and CDR2 as FYNNEI. CDR3 DNA: TGTGCCAGCAGCCCACAGACAGGGTTGAGCTACGAGCAGTACTTC. Its translation: CASSPQTGLSYEQYF.

This clonotype has at least ten counts. The V and J genes are TRBV20-1 and TRBJ2-7, with 14 bases aligning to TRBD2. Germline lookup yields CDR1 DFQATT and CDR2 SNEGSKA (reference sequence). V shed 5 bases and J 0 bases; nucleotides not matched to a gene: 6. This CDR3 has 16 residues. This chain's CDR3 is CSASGTSGSTSYEQYF. DNA of the CDR3: TGCAGTGCTTCCGGGACTAGCGGGAGCACCTCCTACGAGCAGTACTTC.